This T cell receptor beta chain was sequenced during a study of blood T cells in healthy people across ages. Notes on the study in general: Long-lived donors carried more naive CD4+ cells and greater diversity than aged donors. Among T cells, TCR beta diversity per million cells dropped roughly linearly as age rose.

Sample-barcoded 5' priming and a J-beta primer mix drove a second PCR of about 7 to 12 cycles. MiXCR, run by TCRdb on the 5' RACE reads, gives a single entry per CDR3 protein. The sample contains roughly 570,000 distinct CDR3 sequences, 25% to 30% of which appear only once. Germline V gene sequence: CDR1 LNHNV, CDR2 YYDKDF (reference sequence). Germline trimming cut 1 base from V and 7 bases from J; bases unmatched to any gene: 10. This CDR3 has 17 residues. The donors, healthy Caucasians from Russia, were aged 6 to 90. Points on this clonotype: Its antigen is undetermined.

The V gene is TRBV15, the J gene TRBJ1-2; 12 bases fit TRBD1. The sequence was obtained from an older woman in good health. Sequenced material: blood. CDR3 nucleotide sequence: TGTGCCACCAGCAGAGGTGGGGAGGGACAGGGGGCGTCTGGCTACACCTTC. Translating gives CATSRGGEGQGASGYTF.